One sample yielded the 29 T cell receptor beta chains listed below, sequenced in a study of blood T cell repertoires in COVID-19. Data came from immunoSEQ multiplex PCR; TCRdb stores just in-frame clones and leaves some out. In the table there are nearly 350,000 clones, 88% of which are singletons. Material: peripheral blood. The source of these receptors is a woman in her seventies with COVID-19, enrolled during active disease.

CDR3 coding DNA: TGTGCCAGCAGTTTATCGAAAAGGGGGACGGAGACCCAGTACTTC. It yields the protein CASSLSKRGTETQYF. This rearrangement joins TRBV27 to TRBJ2-5; tentative D call: TRBD1 (6 bases). Germline V gives CDR1 MNHEY, CDR2 SMNVEV (reference sequence). Trimming removed 0 bases at V and 5 bases at J, with 13 bases between. The CDR3 runs 15 residues.

The rearrangement links TRBV27 to TRBJ1-5; 7 bases are a match to TRBD1. The CDR3 consists of 14 residues. Per the germline V gene, CDR1 is MNHEY and CDR2 is SMNVEV (reference sequence). J lost 4 bases, V lost 3 bases, and 3 bases had no gene match. CDR3: CASSFSGGNQPQHF. Here the CDR3 DNA reads TGTGCCAGCAGTTTCTCAGGGGGTAATCAGCCCCAGCATTTT.

The rearrangement uses TRBV24-1 and TRBJ2-2, with a possible D match to TRBD1 (6 bases). CDR3 length equals 15 residues. V lost 3 bases to trimming and J lost 3 bases, with 10 bases between them. Germline V gives CDR1 KGHDR, CDR2 SFDVKD. CDR3 coding DNA: TGTGCCACCAGTGATGCCGACAGGTACACCGGGGAGCTGTTTTTT. Residues: CATSDADRYTGELFF.

The DNA of the CDR3 is TGTGCCAGCAGGGAGGACAGGGACTATGGCTACACCTTC. Amino acid sequence: CASREDRDYGYTF. The genes are TRBV28 and TRBJ1-2, with 8 nucleotides matching TRBD1. Looked up from germline, CDR1 is MDHEN and CDR2 is SYDVKM. The CDR3 spans 13 residues. With V trimmed by 6 bases and J by 3 bases, 3 bases remained unmatched.

The gene calls are TRBV19 and TRBJ1-1; no clear D. Germline CDR1 and CDR2: LNHDA and SQIVND (reference sequence). V shed 4 bases and J shed 0 bases, with 6 bases lying between them. The CDR3 consists of 13 residues. The CDR3 bases are TGTGCCAGTAGTACCCAGATGAACACTGAAGCTTTCTTT. This translates into CASSTQMNTEAFF.

The CDR3 DNA is TGCGCCAGCACCCGGGGGGCACAGGGCAACTATGGCTACACCTTC. This gives the protein CASTRGAQGNYGYTF. The rearrangement joins TRBV5-1 to TRBJ1-2; a weak D match, TRBD1 (6 bases). CDR1 and CDR2 (germline): SGHRS, YFSETQ. The ends were cut back, 6 bases at V and 2 bases at J, with 17 bases in the middle. The CDR3 is made up of 15 amino acids.

This clone was seen a handful of times. This sequence joins TRBV30 and TRBJ1-3; possibly TRBD1 for D (5 bases). Germline V lookup: CDR1 GTSNPN, CDR2 SVGIG (reference sequence). The CDR3 consists of 14 residues. The V end was cut by 1 base, the J end by 2 bases, with 9 bases between. This chain's CDR3 is CAWSAGGAGNTIYF. Written as DNA, the CDR3 is TGTGCCTGGAGTGCGGGGGGAGCTGGAAACACCATATATTTT.

In this sample, this clone turned up once. The rearrangement joins TRBV7-2 to TRBJ2-7; tentatively, D is TRBD1 (6 bases). Germline CDR1 reads SGHTA; CDR2 reads FQGNSA. The CDR3 contains 14 residues. The V end lost 5 bases, the J end lost 4 bases, and 15 bases lay between the germline ends. Here the CDR3 DNA reads TGTGCCAGCAGCCATGGTAATCAGGGGTACGAGCAGTACTTC. Its protein is CASSHGNQGYEQYF.

The rearrangement joins TRBV13 to TRBJ1-2, with no clear D. The germline V and J ends were trimmed by 5 bases and 4 bases, with 14 bases remaining between them. The V gene's germline CDR1 is PRHDT and CDR2 FYEKMQ (reference sequence). CDR3 length: 14 residues. In nucleotides, the CDR3 is TGTGCCAGCAGCCAGGAACAGTTCCTCTATGGCTACACCTTC. Translating it yields CASSQEQFLYGYTF.

The CDR3 bases are TGTGCCACCAGTGATCCCCAGTCGGGAGACACTGAAGCTTTCTTT. It yields the protein CATSDPQSGDTEAFF. The rearrangement joins TRBV24-1 to TRBJ1-1; D not certain. The length of the CDR3 is 15 residues. The V end lost 3 bases, the J end lost 3 bases, and 13 bases lay between the germline ends. Germline loops: CDR1 KGHDR, CDR2 SFDVKD.

The chain has TRBV7-9 and TRBJ2-1; 11 bases fit TRBD2. The CDR3 is 16 amino acids. Germline CDR1 and CDR2: SEHNR and FQNEAQ (reference sequence). V lost 4 bases, J lost 7 bases, and 9 bases stayed unmatched. Written as DNA, the CDR3 is TGTGCCAGCAGCTCCCCGACTAGCGGGGTCGGTAATGAGCAGTTCTTC. Protein product: CASSSPTSGVGNEQFF. Full variable domain (missing parts from reference TRBV7-9 and TRBJ2-1): DTGVSQNPRHKITKRGQNVTFRCDPISEHNRLYWYRQTLGQGPEFLTYFQNEAQLEKSRLLSDRFSAERPKGSFSTLEIQRTEQGDSAMYLCASSSPTSGVGNEQFFGPGTRLTVL.

J is TRBJ2-5 and V is TRBV18; D unresolved. This CDR3 is built from 13 residues. V lost 1 base and J 5 bases, leaving 8 bases between the germline ends. Germline V gene sequence: CDR1 KGHSH, CDR2 LQKENI. In DNA, the CDR3 is TGTGCCAGCTCACCACGAGACGGGGAGACCCAGTACTTC. It specifies CASSPRDGETQYF. Full variable domain (outside the CDR3, taken from reference TRBV18 and TRBJ2-5): NAGVMQNPRHLVRRRGQEARLRCSPMKGHSHVYWYRQLPEEGLKFMVYLQKENIIDESGMPKERFSAEFPKEGPSILRIQQVVRGDSAAYFCASSPRDGETQYFGPGTRLLVL.

This chain links TRBV9 with TRBJ1-3; tentatively, D is TRBD1 (5 bases). Germline lookup yields CDR1 SGDLS and CDR2 YYNGEE. The V gene lost 0 bases and the J gene lost 0 bases, with 10 bases spanning the gap. The CDR3 is made up of 16 amino acids. The CDR3 region is CASSVVGGSSGNTIYF. The CDR3 coding sequence is TGTGCCAGCAGCGTAGTGGGGGGTTCCTCTGGAAACACCATATATTTT.

V usage is TRBV3-1 (or the pseudogene TRBV3-2) and J usage is TRBJ1-2; no clear D. V lost 1 base, J lost 4 bases, and 7 bases lay in between. The length of the CDR3 is 13 residues. The germline V gene encodes CDR1 LGHDT and CDR2 YNNKEL (reference sequence). The CDR3 protein is CASSQVRAYGYTF. In nucleotides, the CDR3 is TGTGCCAGCAGCCAAGTCCGAGCCTATGGCTACACCTTC.

The chain joins TRBV20-1 to TRBJ1-2; a possible D gene is TRBD1 (6 bases). The V end lost 3 bases, the J end lost 1 base, and 15 bases lay between the germline ends. Germline CDR1 and CDR2: DFQATT and SNEGSKA (reference sequence). The CDR3 length is 15 residues. CDR3 sequence reads: CSASDRPNLNYGYTF. The CDR3 DNA follows: TGCAGTGCTAGTGACAGGCCGAATCTTAACTATGGCTACACCTTC.

The V call is TRBV4-2, the J call TRBJ1-4, with unresolved D. The V gene's germline CDR1 is LGHNA and CDR2 YNFKEQ. CDR3 length: 14 amino acids. Trimming stripped 0 bases from V and 8 bases from J, with 10 bases between. The CDR3 protein is CASSQDWRREKLFF. CDR3 sequence (DNA): TGTGCCAGCAGCCAAGATTGGCGGCGGGAAAAACTGTTTTTT.

This rearrangement joins TRBV2 to TRBJ2-7, with TRBD2 matching over 10 bases. Germline V gene data show CDR1 as SNHLY and CDR2 as FYNNEI. The length of the CDR3 is 15 residues. V gave up 6 bases and J gave up 1 base; unmatched junction bases: 6. The CDR3: CASRRAGGFSYEQYF. The CDR3, as DNA: TGTGCCAGCAGACGAGCGGGGGGGTTTTCCTACGAGCAGTACTTC.

This clone was recorded a few times. The rearrangement links TRBV2 to TRBJ1-5; D ambiguous. CDR1 and CDR2 from the germline V gene are SNHLY and FYNNEI. V dropped 2 bases and J dropped 0 bases, with 8 bases sitting between them. The CDR3 length is 15 residues. The CDR3 sequence is CASSEFRYSNQPQHF. CDR3 DNA: TGTGCCAGCAGTGAATTCCGTTATAGCAATCAGCCCCAGCATTTT.

The V and J genes are TRBV4-3 and TRBJ1-5; no definite D call. There are 16 residues in the CDR3. The V end was cut by 4 bases, the J end by 0 bases, with 13 bases between. Per the germline V gene, CDR1 is LGHNA and CDR2 is YSLEER. CDR3 DNA sequence: TGCGCCAGCAGCCGAAGACATCCCCCTAGCAATCAGCCCCAGCATTTT. Amino acid sequence: CASSRRHPPSNQPQHF.

The chain couples TRBV5-1 to TRBJ1-2, with 7 bases that match TRBD1. V shed 4 bases, J shed 3 bases, and the junction held 9 bases outside the gene matches. Germline CDR1 is SGHRS and CDR2 is YFSETQ. The CDR3 is 15 residues long. The CDR3 here is CASSPLQGKDYGYTF. The CDR3 nucleotides are TGCGCCAGCAGCCCGCTACAGGGGAAGGACTATGGCTACACCTTC.

The chain has TRBV4-3 and TRBJ1-2, with D perhaps matching TRBD1 (6 bases). This CDR3 comprises 14 residues. Germline lookup yields CDR1 LGHNA and CDR2 YSLEER. Trimming took 1 base from V and 7 from J, leaving 13 bases between them. CDR3 in DNA: TGCGCCAGCAGCCAAGGGGGGCAGGTTACTGGCTACACCTTC. Encoded protein: CASSQGGQVTGYTF.

This rearrangement joins TRBV3-1 (or the pseudogene TRBV3-2) to TRBJ2-3; a possible D gene is TRBD2 (5 bases). V lost 2 bases, J lost 1 base, and 10 bases lay in between. Germline V gives CDR1 LGHDT, CDR2 YNNKEL (reference sequence). CDR3 size: 15 residues. CDR3 DNA: TGTGCCAGCAGCCAATACGGGGTGGGCACAGATACGCAGTATTTT. Its translation is CASSQYGVGTDTQYF.

This clone showed up just once. The chain employs TRBV3-1 (or the pseudogene TRBV3-2) and TRBJ2-5; TRBD2 might be the D (5 bases). Per the germline V gene, CDR1 is LGHDT and CDR2 is YNNKEL (reference sequence). Trimming left V 7 bases short and J 2 bases short, with 14 bases between. The CDR3 covers 14 residues. The chain's CDR3 is CASTSVGEQETQYF. DNA for the CDR3: TGTGCCAGCACCTCGGTCGGGGAGCAAGAGACCCAGTACTTC.

The J gene is TRBJ2-2, the V gene TRBV30, with TRBD2 identical over 10 bases. The V gene's germline CDR1 is GTSNPN and CDR2 SVGIG (reference sequence). The J segment lost 4 bases and the V segment lost 4 bases, leaving 3 bases of the junction unmatched. The CDR3 has 14 amino acids. The CDR3 sequence is CAWTSGGFTGELFF. The CDR3 nucleotides are TGTGCCTGGACTAGCGGGGGCTTCACCGGGGAGCTGTTTTTT.

This chain joins TRBV5-4 and TRBJ1-2; 9 bases map to TRBD1. The CDR3 sequence is 15 residues long. Germline CDR1 reads SGHNT; CDR2 reads YYREEE (reference sequence). Trimming removed 4 bases from V and 8 bases from J; junction bases left unmatched: 12. DNA of the CDR3: TGTGCCAGCAGCACCCCGGGACAGGGAGCAGGCGGCTACACCTTC. It is translated as CASSTPGQGAGGYTF.

The genes are TRBV7-9 and TRBJ1-6; 8 bases line up with TRBD1. CDR1 and CDR2 from the germline V gene are SEHNR and FQNEAQ (reference sequence). This CDR3 contains 17 residues. J gave up 5 bases and V 3 bases, and 9 bases lay outside the gene matches. Written as DNA, the CDR3 is TGTGCCAGCAGCTTGGGACTGACAGGGGACAATAATTCACCCCTCCACTTT. Protein: CASSLGLTGDNNSPLHF.

The chain couples TRBV6-1 to TRBJ2-5; TRBD2 matches at 7 bases. V gave up 3 bases and J gave up 4 bases; unmatched junction bases: 5. This CDR3 is 14 amino acids long. Per germline, CDR1 MNHNS and CDR2 SASEGT. DNA for the CDR3: TGTGCCAGCAGTGACGGCGGGGGAAGAGAGACCCAGTACTTC. It encodes CASSDGGGRETQYF.

V usage is TRBV24-1 and J usage is TRBJ1-1; TRBD1 aligns across 8 bases. This CDR3 comprises 14 residues. J was trimmed by 0 bases and V by 11 bases; bases with no gene match: 7. CDR1 KGHDR and CDR2 SFDVKD come from the germline V gene. CDR3 region: CASKSGGLNTEAFF. As DNA, the CDR3 is TGTGCCAGCAAGTCAGGGGGCCTGAACACTGAAGCTTTCTTT.

The gene calls are TRBV11-2 and TRBJ1-1; D perhaps matches TRBD1 (6 bases). This CDR3 contains 14 residues. Trimming shortened V by 4 bases and J by 5 bases, and 14 bases separated the two germline ends. Germline V lookup: CDR1 SGHAT, CDR2 FQNNGV. The DNA for the CDR3 is TGTGCCAGCAGCTCCTCGGGGGGCCGAACTGAAGCTTTCTTT. It yields the protein CASSSSGGRTEAFF.